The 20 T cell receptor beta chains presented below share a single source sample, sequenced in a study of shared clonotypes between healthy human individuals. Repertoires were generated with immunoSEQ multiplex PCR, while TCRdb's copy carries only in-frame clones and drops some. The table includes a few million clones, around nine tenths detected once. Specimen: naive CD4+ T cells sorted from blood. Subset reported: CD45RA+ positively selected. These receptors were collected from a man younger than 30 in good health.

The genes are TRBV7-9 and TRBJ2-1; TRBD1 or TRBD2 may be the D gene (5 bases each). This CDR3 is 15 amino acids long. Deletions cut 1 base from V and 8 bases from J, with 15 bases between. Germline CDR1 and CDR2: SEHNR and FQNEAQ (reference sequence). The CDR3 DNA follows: TGTGCCAGCAGCTTAGTAGGGCCGAGGGGCGATGAGCAGTTCTTC. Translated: CASSLVGPRGDEQFF. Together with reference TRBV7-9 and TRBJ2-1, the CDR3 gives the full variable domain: DTGVSQNPRHKITKRGQNVTFRCDPISEHNRLYWYRQTLGQGPEFLTYFQNEAQLEKSRLLSDRFSAERPKGSFSTLEIQRTEQGDSAMYLCASSLVGPRGDEQFFGPGTRLTVL.

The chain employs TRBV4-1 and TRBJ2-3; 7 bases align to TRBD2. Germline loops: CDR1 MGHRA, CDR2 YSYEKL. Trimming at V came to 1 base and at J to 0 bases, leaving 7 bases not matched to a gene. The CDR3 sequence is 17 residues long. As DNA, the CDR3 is TGCGCCAGCAGCCAAGGATTTGGGGGGGTTAGCACAGATACGCAGTATTTT. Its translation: CASSQGFGGVSTDTQYF.

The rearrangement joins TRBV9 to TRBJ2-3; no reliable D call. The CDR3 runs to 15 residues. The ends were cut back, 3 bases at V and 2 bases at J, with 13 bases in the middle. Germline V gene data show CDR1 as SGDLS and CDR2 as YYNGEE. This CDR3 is CASSGKGLYTDTQYF. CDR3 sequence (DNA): TGTGCCAGCAGCGGGAAGGGCCTGTACACAGATACGCAGTATTTT.

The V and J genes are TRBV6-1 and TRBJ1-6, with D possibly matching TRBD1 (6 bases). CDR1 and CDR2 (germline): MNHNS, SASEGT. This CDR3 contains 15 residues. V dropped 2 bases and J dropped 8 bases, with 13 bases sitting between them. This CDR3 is CASSEQGLGYSPLHF. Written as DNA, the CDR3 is TGTGCCAGCAGTGAACAGGGGTTAGGGTATTCACCCCTCCACTTT.

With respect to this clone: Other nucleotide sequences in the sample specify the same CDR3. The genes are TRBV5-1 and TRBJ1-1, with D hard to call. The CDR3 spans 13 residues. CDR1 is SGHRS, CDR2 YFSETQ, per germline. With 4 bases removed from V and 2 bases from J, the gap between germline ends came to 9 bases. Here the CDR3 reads CASSGQENTEAFF. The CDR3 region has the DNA TGCGCCAGCAGCGGCCAGGAAAACACTGAAGCTTTCTTT.

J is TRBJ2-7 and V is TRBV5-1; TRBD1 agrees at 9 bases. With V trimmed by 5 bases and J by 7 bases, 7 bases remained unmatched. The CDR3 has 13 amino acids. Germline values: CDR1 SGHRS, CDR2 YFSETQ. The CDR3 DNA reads TGCGCCAGCAGATTCCGGGACAGGGAAGAGCAGTACTTC. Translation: CASRFRDREEQYF.

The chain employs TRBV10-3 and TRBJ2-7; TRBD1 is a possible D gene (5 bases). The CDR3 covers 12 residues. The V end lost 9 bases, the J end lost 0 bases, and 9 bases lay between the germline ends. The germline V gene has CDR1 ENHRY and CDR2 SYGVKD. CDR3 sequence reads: CAMQGNSYEQYF. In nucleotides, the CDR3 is TGTGCCATGCAGGGTAACTCCTACGAGCAGTACTTC.

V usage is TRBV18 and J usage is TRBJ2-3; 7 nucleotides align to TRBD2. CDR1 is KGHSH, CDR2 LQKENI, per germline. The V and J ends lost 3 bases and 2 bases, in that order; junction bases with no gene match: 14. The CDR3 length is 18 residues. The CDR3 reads CASSPDLFTSATTDTQYF. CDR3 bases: TGTGCCAGCTCACCCGACCTATTTACTAGCGCAACCACAGATACGCAGTATTTT.

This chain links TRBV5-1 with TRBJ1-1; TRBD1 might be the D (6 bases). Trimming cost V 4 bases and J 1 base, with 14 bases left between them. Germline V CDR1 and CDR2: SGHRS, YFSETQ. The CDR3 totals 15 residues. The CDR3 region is CASSRRTAENTEAFF. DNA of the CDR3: TGCGCCAGCAGCAGGCGGACAGCCGAGAACACTGAAGCTTTCTTT.

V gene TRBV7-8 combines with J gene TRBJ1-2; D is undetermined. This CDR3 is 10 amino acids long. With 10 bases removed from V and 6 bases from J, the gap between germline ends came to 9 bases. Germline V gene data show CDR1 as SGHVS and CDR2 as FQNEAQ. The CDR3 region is CATGRDGYTF. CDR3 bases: TGTGCCACCGGGAGAGATGGCTACACCTTC.

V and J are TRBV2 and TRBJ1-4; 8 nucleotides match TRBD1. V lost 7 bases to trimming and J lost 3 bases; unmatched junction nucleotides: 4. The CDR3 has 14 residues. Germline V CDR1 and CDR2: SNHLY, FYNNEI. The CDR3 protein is CASTAGQANEKLFF. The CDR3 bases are TGTGCCAGCACTGCGGGACAGGCTAATGAAAAACTGTTTTTT.

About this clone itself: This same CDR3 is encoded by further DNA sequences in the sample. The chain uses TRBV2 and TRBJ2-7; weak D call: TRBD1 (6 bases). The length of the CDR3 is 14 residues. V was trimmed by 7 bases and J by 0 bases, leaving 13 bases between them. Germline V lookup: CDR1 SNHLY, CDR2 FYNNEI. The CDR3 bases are TGTGCCAGCAACCTACAGGGATCCTCCTACGAGCAGTACTTC. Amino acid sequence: CASNLQGSSYEQYF.

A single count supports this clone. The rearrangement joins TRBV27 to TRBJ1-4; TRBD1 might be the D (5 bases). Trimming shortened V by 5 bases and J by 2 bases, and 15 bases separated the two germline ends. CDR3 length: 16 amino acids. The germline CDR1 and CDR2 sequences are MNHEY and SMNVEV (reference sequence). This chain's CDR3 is CASSPSKGLTNEKLFF. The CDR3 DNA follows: TGTGCCAGCAGTCCATCAAAGGGACTGACTAATGAAAAACTGTTTTTT.

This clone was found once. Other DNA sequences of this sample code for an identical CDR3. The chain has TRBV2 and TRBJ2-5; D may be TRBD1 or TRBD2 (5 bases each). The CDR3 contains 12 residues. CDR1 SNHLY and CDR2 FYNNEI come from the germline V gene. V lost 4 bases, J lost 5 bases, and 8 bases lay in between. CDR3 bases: TGTGCCAGCAGTGGGGGGAGTGAGACCCAGTACTTC. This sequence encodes CASSGGSETQYF.

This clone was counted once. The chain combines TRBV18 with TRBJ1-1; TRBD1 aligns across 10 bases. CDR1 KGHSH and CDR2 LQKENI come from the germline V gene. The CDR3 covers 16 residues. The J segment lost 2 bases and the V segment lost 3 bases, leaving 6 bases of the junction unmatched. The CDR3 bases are TGTGCCAGCTCACCGGGGACAGGGGTTAAAAACACTGAAGCTTTCTTT. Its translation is CASSPGTGVKNTEAFF.

The CDR3 region has the DNA TGCGCCAGCGGCGCCGAGGCAGGAAACACCGGGGAGCTGTTTTTT. Protein: CASGAEAGNTGELFF. The genes are TRBV10-1 and TRBJ2-2; D remains ambiguous. The germline V gene encodes CDR1 WNHNN and CDR2 SYGVQD (reference sequence). The V end lost 8 bases, the J end lost 2 bases, and 15 bases lay between the germline ends. The CDR3 totals 15 residues.

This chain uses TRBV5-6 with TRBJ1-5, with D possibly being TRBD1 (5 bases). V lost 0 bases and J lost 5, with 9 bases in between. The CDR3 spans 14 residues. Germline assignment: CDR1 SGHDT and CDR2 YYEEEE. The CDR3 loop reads CASSLEGTHQPQHF. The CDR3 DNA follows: TGTGCCAGCAGCTTGGAAGGGACTCATCAGCCCCAGCATTTT.

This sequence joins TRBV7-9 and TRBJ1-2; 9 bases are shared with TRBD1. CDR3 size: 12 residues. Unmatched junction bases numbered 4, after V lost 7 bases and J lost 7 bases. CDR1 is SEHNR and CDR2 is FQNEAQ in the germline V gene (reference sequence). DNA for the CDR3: TGTGCCAGCACCACAGGGGGCTCTGGCTACACCTTC. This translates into CASTTGGSGYTF.

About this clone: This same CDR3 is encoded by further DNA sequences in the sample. CDR3 nucleotide sequence: TGTGCCAGTAGTATAGAAGGGGGGACCGGGGAGCTGTTTTTT. Protein: CASSIEGGTGELFF. The rearrangement links TRBV19 to TRBJ2-2, with D possibly called TRBD1 or TRBD2 (6 bases each). V lost 0 bases to trimming and J lost 5 bases, with 7 bases between them. CDR3 size: 14 residues. CDR1 and CDR2 from the germline V gene are LNHDA and SQIVND (reference sequence).

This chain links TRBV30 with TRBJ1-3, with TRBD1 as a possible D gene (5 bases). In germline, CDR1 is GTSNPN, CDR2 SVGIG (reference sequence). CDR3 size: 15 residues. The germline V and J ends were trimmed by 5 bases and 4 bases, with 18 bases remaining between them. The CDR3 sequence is CAWGRPHGAGNTIYF. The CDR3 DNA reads TGTGCCTGGGGCCGACCGCACGGGGCAGGAAACACCATATATTTT.